One sample yielded the 30 T cell receptor beta chains listed below, sequenced in a study of molecular identifiers for immune sequencing clone quantification. TCRdb independently ran MiXCR on the PCR reads; one entry per CDR3 protein. The sample yields around 320,000 distinct CDR3 sequences, roughly 23% seen once. Sequencing was done on a sample of naive CD8+ T cells from blood, with Jurkat cell RNA spiked in. Described subset: FACS-sorted CD8+CD4-CCR7+CD45RA+ naive T cells. These receptors all come from a human donor in good health. Some libraries in this study had Jurkat cell RNA spiked in.

Notes on this clonotype: A read error may be the cause here, since a much bigger clone is one base away. The rearrangement links TRBV28 to TRBJ2-4; D remains ambiguous. The CDR3 extends over 15 amino acids. Per the germline V gene, CDR1 is MDHEN and CDR2 is SYDVKM. V was pared by 3 bases and J by 9 bases, with 18 bases between. The CDR3 loop is CASSFGIWKEAIQYF. CDR3 nucleotide sequence: TGTGCCAGCAGTTTTGGCATATGGAAGGAAGCCATTCAGTACTTC.

This clonotype was observed a few times. The chain couples TRBV20-1 to TRBJ2-1; D ambiguous. Looked up from germline, CDR1 is DFQATT and CDR2 is SNEGSKA (reference sequence). V lost 2 bases and J 4 bases, leaving 15 bases between the germline ends. The CDR3 covers 15 residues. CDR3 bases: TGCAGTGCTAGAAGTATGAGAGAGCGTTACAATGAGCAGTTCTTC. This translates into CSARSMRERYNEQFF.

This clonotype was observed at least ten times. V is TRBV6-5 and J is TRBJ2-7; the D gene is possibly TRBD1 (6 bases). Per germline, CDR1 MNHEY and CDR2 SVGAGI. Trimming stripped 2 bases from V and 3 bases from J, with 11 bases between. The CDR3 has 14 amino acids. The CDR3 nucleotides read TGTGCCAGCAGTTACAAGACAGGATACTACGAGCAGTACTTC. Amino acids: CASSYKTGYYEQYF.

The rearrangement links TRBV13 to TRBJ2-2; possible D gene TRBD2, 5 bases. Germline CDR1 is PRHDT and CDR2 is FYEKMQ (reference sequence). Trimming took off 0 bases at V and 6 bases at J, with 14 bases between the two ends. The CDR3 contains 16 residues. CDR3 region: CASSLGLTGTAGELFF. Written as DNA, the CDR3 is TGTGCCAGCAGCTTAGGCTTAACGGGAACGGCCGGGGAGCTGTTTTTT. Full variable domain (outside the CDR3, taken from reference TRBV13 and TRBJ2-2): AAGVIQSPRHLIKEKRETATLKCYPIPRHDTVYWYQQGPGQDPQFLISFYEKMQSDKGSIPDRFSAQQFSDYHSELNMSSLELGDSALYFCASSLGLTGTAGELFFGEGSRLTVL.

Ten or more counts support this clonotype. The chain has TRBV7-2 and TRBJ1-6, with D unclear. Germline values: CDR1 SGHTA, CDR2 FQGNSA. This CDR3 is 15 amino acids long. Trimming took 1 base from V and 10 from J, leaving 14 bases between them. Here the CDR3 DNA reads TGTGCCAGCAGCTTAGTTACGTCCCCCGGGTCACCCCTCCACTTT. Residues: CASSLVTSPGSPLHF.

The chain uses TRBV12-3 or TRBV12-4 and TRBJ2-7; the D gene could be TRBD1 or TRBD2 (6 bases each). Trimming stripped 10 bases from V and 3 bases from J, with 16 bases between. The CDR3 has 13 residues. CDR3 loop: CAISGEDLYEQYF. CDR3 in DNA: TGTGCCATCTCAGGGGAGGACCTCTACGAGCAGTACTTC.

In its sample, this clonotype was seen many times. V is TRBV4-1 and J is TRBJ1-1; no clear D. The CDR3 is 14 residues long. Germline V gene sequence: CDR1 MGHRA, CDR2 YSYEKL. Trimming stripped 0 bases from V and 5 bases from J, with 10 bases between. CDR3 nucleotide sequence: TGCGCCAGCAGCCAAGAGATAACATGGACTGAAGCTTTCTTT. Protein product: CASSQEITWTEAFF.

This clonotype has ten or more counts. The chain employs TRBV20-1 and TRBJ1-5, with D possibly being TRBD1 (5 bases). Germline CDR1 DFQATT, CDR2 SNEGSKA (reference sequence). V was clipped by 1 base and J by 1 base, with 20 bases between them. The CDR3 totals 18 residues. CDR3 sequence reads: CSARGGTDVSGSNQPQHF. CDR3 sequence (DNA): TGCAGTGCTAGAGGGGGCACGGACGTATCTGGGAGCAATCAGCCCCAGCATTTT.

This clonotype appeared many times. The J gene is TRBJ2-7, the V gene TRBV7-9, with 10 nucleotides matching TRBD2. The J segment lost 6 bases and the V segment lost 5 bases, leaving 10 bases of the junction unmatched. Per germline, CDR1 SEHNR and CDR2 FQNEAQ (reference sequence). The CDR3 spans 15 residues. The CDR3 reads CASSPIAGGTGEQYF. The CDR3 bases are TGTGCCAGCAGCCCTATAGCGGGAGGCACTGGCGAGCAGTACTTC.

This clonotype has ten or more counts. This chain links TRBV9 with TRBJ2-6; 7 bases are shared with TRBD1. Germline CDR1 reads SGDLS; CDR2 reads YYNGEE. The CDR3 sequence is 17 residues long. The V and J ends lost 1 base and 2 bases, in that order; junction bases with no gene match: 6. The CDR3 DNA reads as TGTGCCAGCAGCGTACGGGACAGCCTGGCTGGGGCCAACGTCCTGACTTTC. It translates to CASSVRDSLAGANVLTF.

For this clonotype: This sequence may be a read error, since a much larger clone differs from it by one base. V and J are TRBV29-1 and TRBJ1-1; 8 bases agree with TRBD1. This CDR3 contains 11 residues. CDR1 is SQVTM and CDR2 is ANQGSEA in the germline V gene. This CDR3 is CSGQTGVEASF. The CDR3 bases are TGCAGCGGACAGACAGGGGTTGAAGCTTCCTTT.

This clonotype was counted at least ten times. The rearrangement joins TRBV2 to TRBJ2-7; 9 bases are shared with TRBD1. CDR3 length: 14 residues. The V segment lost 5 bases and the J segment 6 bases; nucleotides outside the gene matches: 8. Germline loops: CDR1 SNHLY, CDR2 FYNNEI. The CDR3 region is CASSPGQGFVEQYF. In nucleotides, the CDR3 is TGTGCCAGCAGTCCCGGACAGGGGTTCGTCGAGCAGTACTTC.

The V gene is TRBV4-2, the J gene TRBJ1-1; possible D gene TRBD1, 5 bases. This CDR3 comprises 15 residues. Trimming removed 0 bases from V and 3 bases from J, with 11 bases in between. Germline V gene sequence: CDR1 LGHNA, CDR2 YNFKEQ. The CDR3 sequence: CASSQDKGLYTEAFF. In DNA, the CDR3 is TGTGCCAGCAGCCAAGATAAGGGGCTGTACACTGAAGCTTTCTTT.

On this clonotype itself: A much larger clone differs from this one at a single base, so this may be a read error. The gene calls are TRBV7-9 and TRBJ1-5, with TRBD1 matching 8 bases. Trimming took 6 bases from V and 3 from J; bases not matched to a gene: 7. Germline V CDR1 and CDR2: SEHNR, FQNEAQ (reference sequence). The CDR3 is 15 residues long. In DNA form, the CDR3 reads TGTGCCAGCAGTCCGGGACAGGTAATCAATCAGCCCCAGCATTTT. Translated: CASSPGQVINQPQHF.

This clonotype came up many times. CDR3 sequence (DNA): TGTGCCAGTAGTTGGGGTTTACGCTCAAGTCATGATACGCAGTATTTT. Its translation: CASSWGLRSSHDTQYF. V and J are TRBV19 and TRBJ2-3; no firm D call. The CDR3 is 16 residues long. Germline V gene lookup returns CDR1 LNHDA and CDR2 SQIVND (reference sequence). Trimming pared 5 bases from V and 6 bases from J, leaving 21 bases between.

This clonotype occurred a few times. The V call is TRBV29-1, the J call TRBJ2-7, with a weak D call TRBD1 (6 bases). This CDR3 contains 12 residues. Germline-derived CDR1 and CDR2 are SQVTM and ANQGSEA. The V end lost 6 bases, the J end lost 1 base, and 10 bases lay between the germline ends. CDR3 bases: TGCAGCGTGACCGGACAGTCCTACGAGCAGTACTTC. This codes for CSVTGQSYEQYF.

The J gene is TRBJ1-2, the V gene TRBV12-3 or TRBV12-4; a weak D match, TRBD1 (5 bases). With 3 bases removed from V and 0 bases from J, the gap between germline ends came to 8 bases. This CDR3 region has 14 residues. CDR3 sequence: CASSFGGSNYGYTF. The CDR3, as DNA: TGTGCCAGCAGTTTCGGGGGTTCTAACTATGGCTACACCTTC.

This clonotype has at least ten counts. The chain has TRBV13 and TRBJ2-7, with D perhaps TRBD2 (5 bases). Germline V lookup: CDR1 PRHDT, CDR2 FYEKMQ (reference sequence). Trimming cost V 6 bases and J 7 bases, with 13 bases left between them. There are 12 residues in the CDR3. The DNA for the CDR3 is TGTGCCAGCAGATCCCGGGGTGAGGAGCAGTACTTC. This encodes CASRSRGEEQYF.

This clonotype was counted at least ten times. The V gene is TRBV20-1, the J gene TRBJ2-5; TRBD2 agrees at 9 bases. CDR3 length equals 15 residues. Germline lookup yields CDR1 DFQATT and CDR2 SNEGSKA (reference sequence). V was pared by 6 bases and J by 3 bases, with 11 bases of the junction left unmatched. CDR3 in DNA: TGCAGTGCCAAAATTACCTCTAGCGGGAAAGAGACCCAGTACTTC. This gives the protein CSAKITSSGKETQYF.

This clonotype came up many times. The chain recombines TRBV2 with TRBJ2-5; TRBD1 aligns across 11 bases. The V gene's germline CDR1 is SNHLY and CDR2 FYNNEI. The trim removed 6 bases at V and 3 bases at J, leaving 9 bases unmatched. CDR3 length: 16 amino acids. The DNA for the CDR3 is TGTGCCAGCAGAACCGGGACAGGGGGACCAAAAGAGACCCAGTACTTC. This sequence encodes CASRTGTGGPKETQYF.

CDR3 residues: CASSLSGALRPYEQYF. The DNA of the CDR3 is TGTGCCAGCAGTTTATCAGGTGCCCTTCGTCCCTACGAGCAGTACTTC. The chain has TRBV27 and TRBJ2-7, with D unclear. The CDR3 length is 16 residues. The V end was cut by 0 bases, the J end by 2 bases, with 14 bases between. CDR1 MNHEY and CDR2 SMNVEV come from the germline V gene (reference sequence).

This chain connects TRBV6-5 to TRBJ2-7, with 7 nucleotides matching TRBD1. The trim removed 5 bases at V and 1 base at J, leaving 2 bases unmatched. This CDR3 spans 13 amino acids. Germline V gene data show CDR1 as MNHEY and CDR2 as SVGAGI. The CDR3 spells CASSRGQSYEQYF. The DNA for the CDR3 is TGTGCCAGCAGTCGGGGACAGTCCTACGAGCAGTACTTC.

As to this clonotype: Its ends do not fully match the called genes, so a read error is possible. The chain joins TRBV6-6 to TRBJ2-3, with TRBD2 matching 10 bases. Germline V lookup: CDR1 MNHNY, CDR2 SVGAGI (reference sequence). This CDR3 region has 16 residues. CDR3: CASSNPGLAITNTQYF. The DNA for the CDR3 is TGTGCCAGCAGTAACCCGGGACTAGCGATCACAAATACGCAGTATTTT.

In its sample, this clonotype was seen a few times. J is TRBJ2-7 and V is TRBV9; a possible D gene is TRBD2 (6 bases). CDR1 is SGDLS, CDR2 YYNGEE, per germline. The V gene lost 0 bases and the J gene lost 1 base, with 8 bases spanning the gap. The CDR3 runs to 14 residues. The CDR3 DNA is TGTGCCAGCAGCGTAGCGGCGGGGTCCTACGAGCAGTACTTC. It yields the protein CASSVAAGSYEQYF.

This clonotype has at least ten counts. The gene calls are TRBV2 and TRBJ2-5; D is unclear. There are 13 residues in the CDR3. Germline assignment: CDR1 SNHLY and CDR2 FYNNEI. Trimming removed 6 bases from V and 5 bases from J, with 13 bases in between. In DNA form, the CDR3 reads TGTGCCAGCAGGCTTACTCTTGCCGAGACCCAGTACTTC. Protein: CASRLTLAETQYF.

This clonotype was counted a few times. J is TRBJ2-7 and V is TRBV18; the D is unclear. The CDR3 totals 16 residues. V dropped 3 bases and J dropped 0 bases, with 15 bases sitting between them. In germline, CDR1 is KGHSH, CDR2 LQKENI. The DNA for the CDR3 is TGTGCCAGCTCACCGAAGCAAGGGTCCTACTCCTACGAGCAGTACTTC. It yields the protein CASSPKQGSYSYEQYF. Full variable domain (remainder filled in from reference TRBV18 and TRBJ2-7): NAGVMQNPRHLVRRRGQEARLRCSPMKGHSHVYWYRQLPEEGLKFMVYLQKENIIDESGMPKERFSAEFPKEGPSILRIQQVVRGDSAAYFCASSPKQGSYSYEQYFGPGTRLTVT.

The genes are TRBV30 and TRBJ2-1, with TRBD1 identical over 7 bases. V shed 5 bases and J 0 bases; nucleotides not matched to a gene: 7. Germline assignment: CDR1 GTSNPN and CDR2 SVGIG (reference sequence). This CDR3 contains 15 residues. CDR3 sequence: CAWGPGQSSYNEQFF. Written as DNA, the CDR3 is TGTGCCTGGGGCCCGGGACAGAGCTCCTACAATGAGCAGTTCTTC.

With respect to this clonotype: A much larger clonotype is one base distant, so this may be a read error. The genes are TRBV5-1 and TRBJ2-5; D is perhaps TRBD2 (5 bases). The germline V gene has CDR1 SGHRS and CDR2 YFSETQ. The CDR3 is 13 amino acids. DNA for the CDR3: TGCGCCAGCAGCTCCGGGGTACAAGAGGCCCAGTACTTC. This codes for CASSSGVQEAQYF.

The rearrangement joins TRBV20-1 to TRBJ1-1; D is possibly TRBD1 (6 bases). The CDR3 consists of 14 residues. The V end lost 0 bases, the J end lost 0 bases, and 8 bases lay between the germline ends. Germline values: CDR1 DFQATT, CDR2 SNEGSKA (reference sequence). Here the CDR3 reads CSARDDRMNTEAFF. As DNA, the CDR3 is TGCAGTGCTAGAGATGACAGGATGAACACTGAAGCTTTCTTT.

This clonotype was seen ten or more times. The genes are TRBV14 and TRBJ2-1; possibly TRBD1 for D (6 bases). CDR1 and CDR2 (germline): SGHDN, FVKESK. The CDR3 has 13 amino acids. Trimming shortened V by 4 bases and J by 11 bases, and 15 bases separated the two germline ends. This chain's CDR3 is CASSPPAGVKQFF. CDR3 DNA: TGTGCCAGCAGCCCACCAGCAGGGGTTAAGCAGTTCTTC.